Given below is one T cell receptor beta chain in context. Original data processing: The authors estimated nucleated cell counts from reference gene primer amplification. Assay: immunoSEQ multiplex PCR; the TCRdb copy retains only in-frame clones and omits some. D and trimming come from the DNA, and the V and J calls and clone size come from that table. Seen here are about 140,000 clones, 70% to 85% observed once, and the top ten hold roughly 9%. This entry comes from a study of blood T cell repertoires in COVID-19. Turning to the study itself: Samples representing acute and convalescent COVID-19 were sourced from the United States, Italy and Spain. T cells, B-cell-depleted T cells, or PBMCs supplied cDNA or gDNA.

The origin of this receptor is a woman aged 80 or older in a cohort sampled during active or convalescent COVID-19. The source material was peripheral blood.

The CDR3: CASSRRDGAEAFF. The CDR3 DNA sequence: TGTGCCAGTAGCCGCAGGGATGGGGCTGAAGCTTTCTTT. The chain recombines TRBV19 with TRBJ1-1; TRBD1 might be the D (5 bases). V was clipped by 6 bases and J by 6 bases, with 14 bases between them. This CDR3 has 13 residues. Germline-derived CDR1 and CDR2 are LNHDA and SQIVND (reference sequence).